The 31 T cell receptor beta chains listed next were all sequenced from one sample in a study of cytomegalovirus exposure and HLA in healthy donors. The PCR had 60 Vbeta and 13 Jbeta primers. Measured with immunoSEQ multiplex PCR; TCRdb has only the in-frame clones, and not every one. The table has about 140,000 clones, more than 60% seen once. Material for sequencing was PBMCs. These receptor sequences come from a male donor in good health and CMV-seronegative.

The rearrangement uses TRBV5-4 and TRBJ1-2; D is unclear. Germline V gives CDR1 SGHNT, CDR2 YYREEE (reference sequence). The CDR3 length is 16 residues. Trimming removed 2 bases from V and 7 bases from J, with 21 bases in between. For the CDR3, the DNA is TGTGCCAGCAGCTTAACCCCGAAAGACTTTTCTCGTGGCTACACCTTC. This encodes CASSLTPKDFSRGYTF. The whole variable domain, remainder taken from reference TRBV5-4 and TRBJ1-2, is ETGVTQSPTHLIKTRGQQVTLRCSSQSGHNTVSWYQQALGQGPQFIFQYYREEENGRGNFPPRFSGLQFPNYSSELNVNALELDDSALYLCASSLTPKDFSRGYTFGSGTRLTVV.

CDR3 in amino acids: CATSRAPQRTGRGQPQHF. CDR3 sequence (DNA): TGTGCCACCAGCAGAGCACCTCAACGGACAGGTCGGGGTCAGCCCCAGCATTTT. The rearrangement joins TRBV15 to TRBJ1-5, with 7 nucleotides matching TRBD1. Looked up from germline, CDR1 is LNHNV and CDR2 is YYDKDF (reference sequence). V shed 1 base, J shed 6 bases, and the junction held 15 bases outside the gene matches. The CDR3 sequence is 18 residues long.

The chain has TRBV4-3 and TRBJ2-1, with TRBD2 identical over 12 bases. The CDR3 has 18 residues. Germline V gene data show CDR1 as LGHNA and CDR2 as YSLEER. The V and J ends lost 2 bases and 3 bases, in that order; junction bases with no gene match: 8. CDR3 region: CASSQTLAGGAHYNEQFF. CDR3 DNA: TGCGCCAGCAGCCAAACTCTAGCGGGGGGGGCTCACTACAATGAGCAGTTCTTC.

The chain joins TRBV4-1 to TRBJ1-2; 7 bases agree with TRBD1. The CDR3 has 15 residues. Trimming cost V 1 base and J 8 bases; bases outside gene matches: 10. CDR1 is MGHRA and CDR2 is YSYEKL in the germline V gene. CDR3 coding DNA: TGCGCCAGCAGCCAAGCTCGGACAGGCTGGCGAGGCTACACCTTC. Amino acids: CASSQARTGWRGYTF.

This clone appeared many times. The chain joins TRBV7-6 to TRBJ1-4; no firm D call. The CDR3 is 15 residues long. The V gene lost 1 base and the J gene lost 8 bases, with 14 bases spanning the gap. Germline V gene lookup returns CDR1 SGHVS and CDR2 FNYEAQ. CDR3 coding DNA: TGTGCCAGCAGCTTAGGGAGTCAGCGTCTGGAAAAACTGTTTTTT. Protein sequence: CASSLGSQRLEKLFF.

The chain has TRBV2 and TRBJ2-7, with D possibly being TRBD2 (5 bases). The CDR3 covers 11 residues. The V gene's germline CDR1 is SNHLY and CDR2 FYNNEI. V was pared by 8 bases and J by 7 bases, with 12 bases between. The CDR3 DNA reads as TGTGCCAGCGGACTGCGGAGGGAGCAGTACTTC. Amino acids: CASGLRREQYF. Full variable domain (remainder filled in from reference TRBV2 and TRBJ2-7): EPEVTQTPSHQVTQMGQEVILRCVPISNHLYFYWYRQILGQKVEFLVSFYNNEISEKSEIFDDQFSVERPDGSNFTLKIRSTKLEDSAMYFCASGLRREQYFGPGTRLTVT.

This clone occurred a few times. V gene TRBV18 combines with J gene TRBJ1-2, with 10 bases matching TRBD1. The germline CDR1 and CDR2 sequences are KGHSH and LQKENI. This CDR3 comprises 15 residues. V trimming: 0 bases; J trimming: 7 bases; junction bases outside the gene matches: 5. CDR3 protein: CASSPPATGGFGYTF. The CDR3 nucleotides are TGTGCCAGCTCACCACCGGCGACAGGGGGCTTTGGCTACACCTTC.

This sequence joins TRBV6-1 and TRBJ1-3, with 11 bases fitting TRBD1. From germline, CDR1 is MNHNS and CDR2 SASEGT. V shed 3 bases and J 4 bases; nucleotides not matched to a gene: 5. The CDR3 loop spans 16 amino acids. CDR3 DNA sequence: TGTGCCAGCAGTGATTCCGGGACAGGGGGAGGAAACACCATATATTTT. This sequence encodes CASSDSGTGGGNTIYF.

V gene TRBV6-4 combines with J gene TRBJ2-7; TRBD1 matches at 7 bases. CDR3 length equals 14 residues. The V gene's germline CDR1 is MRHNA and CDR2 SNTAGT. Trimming cost V 6 bases and J 1 base; bases outside gene matches: 6. As DNA, the CDR3 is TGTGCCAGCAGCCGGGACAGCAAGTCCTACGAGCAGTACTTC. Its translation is CASSRDSKSYEQYF.

This clone appeared a few times. CDR3 sequence (DNA): TGCGCCAGCAGCCACAGAATGACAGGACAGGGGCAAGAGACCCAGTACTTC. It codes for CASSHRMTGQGQETQYF. The V call is TRBV4-1, the J call TRBJ2-5, with 9 bases aligning to TRBD1. The trim removed 3 bases at V and 2 bases at J, leaving 10 bases unmatched. CDR3 length: 17 residues. Germline V gene sequence: CDR1 MGHRA, CDR2 YSYEKL.

The rearrangement joins TRBV19 to TRBJ1-1; 10 bases agree with TRBD1. CDR3 length: 15 amino acids. CDR1 is LNHDA, CDR2 SQIVND, per germline (reference sequence). V dropped 5 bases and J dropped 3; count of bases not matched to a gene: 6. The chain's CDR3 is CASSSGQGIDTEAFF. CDR3 bases: TGTGCCAGTAGTTCGGGACAGGGGATCGACACTGAAGCTTTCTTT.

This rearrangement joins TRBV27 to TRBJ2-7; TRBD2 matches 7 bases. V gave up 5 bases and J gave up 2 bases; unmatched junction bases: 6. The CDR3 is made up of 14 amino acids. Germline CDR1 MNHEY, CDR2 SMNVEV (reference sequence). Here the CDR3 DNA reads TGTGCCAGCAGTGCCCGGGGGGTGGCCTACGAGCAGTACTTC. Protein: CASSARGVAYEQYF.

The V call is TRBV18, the J call TRBJ2-2, with a possible D match to TRBD2 (8 bases). CDR1 and CDR2 from the germline V gene are KGHSH and LQKENI. V shed 4 bases and J shed 6 bases, with 18 bases lying between them. There are 16 residues in the CDR3. The DNA for the CDR3 is TGTGCCAGCTCACGGGACAGAGCGGGAGCGGCCGGGGAGCTGTTTTTT. As protein: CASSRDRAGAAGELFF.

The chain links TRBV15 to TRBJ2-5, with TRBD2 matching over 7 bases. V lost 3 bases to trimming and J lost 2 bases; unmatched junction nucleotides: 6. Germline V gene sequence: CDR1 LNHNV, CDR2 YYDKDF (reference sequence). There are 15 residues in the CDR3. The CDR3 loop is CATSSGGVFQETQYF. Written as DNA, the CDR3 is TGTGCCACCAGCAGTGGGGGGGTTTTTCAAGAGACCCAGTACTTC.

The V and J genes are TRBV28 and TRBJ1-1, with a weak D call TRBD1 (6 bases). Per germline, CDR1 MDHEN and CDR2 SYDVKM. Trimming left V 7 bases short and J 0 bases short, with 12 bases between. This CDR3 contains 14 residues. Here the CDR3 DNA reads TGTGCCAGCATCCTAGGGGGTCTGAACACTGAAGCTTTCTTT. Its translation: CASILGGLNTEAFF.

The rearrangement uses TRBV5-1 and TRBJ2-7, with 10 bases aligning to TRBD1. CDR3 length: 15 residues. The germline gives CDR1 SGHRS, CDR2 YFSETQ. The J segment lost 6 bases and the V segment lost 4 bases, leaving 10 bases of the junction unmatched. For the CDR3, the DNA is TGCGCCAGCAGCGCCCGACAGGGGGCTTATGGCGAGCAGTACTTC. Its translation: CASSARQGAYGEQYF.

This clone was found a few times. V and J are TRBV9 and TRBJ2-2; 15 bases agree with TRBD2. The V gene end was trimmed by 7 bases and the J gene end by 2 bases; junction bases not matched to a gene: 6. CDR1 and CDR2 (germline): SGDLS, YYNGEE. The CDR3 consists of 17 residues. Here the CDR3 reads CASRPGLAGGNTGELFF. The DNA of the CDR3 is TGTGCCAGCCGCCCGGGACTAGCGGGGGGAAACACCGGGGAGCTGTTTTTT.

Only one count was recorded for this clone. The chain links TRBV10-3 to TRBJ2-3; TRBD2 is a possible D gene (6 bases). Per the germline V gene, CDR1 is ENHRY and CDR2 is SYGVKD. V was shortened by 3 bases and J by 4 bases, with 14 bases between the two germline ends. The CDR3 loop spans 15 amino acids. The CDR3 DNA sequence: TGTGCCATCAGTGACCGGGACTCGCAGGCAGATACGCAGTATTTT. Protein: CAISDRDSQADTQYF.

J is TRBJ1-2 and V is TRBV5-1; the D is unclear. The germline V gene encodes CDR1 SGHRS and CDR2 YFSETQ. The CDR3 has 13 amino acids. V dropped 2 bases and J dropped 7 bases, with 12 bases sitting between them. CDR3 residues: CASSLSGLSGYTF. The CDR3 bases are TGCGCCAGCAGCTTATCGGGGTTGAGTGGCTACACCTTC. The complete variable domain, with remaining parts taken from reference TRBV5-1 and TRBJ1-2, reads KAGVTQTPRYLIKTRGQQVTLSCSPISGHRSVSWYQQTPGQGLQFLFEYFSETQRNKGNFPGRFSGRQFSNSRSEMNVSTLELGDSALYLCASSLSGLSGYTFGSGTRLTVV.

V and J are TRBV27 and TRBJ1-3; D is undetermined. V was pared by 5 bases and J by 0 bases, with 14 bases between. The CDR3 length is 16 residues. Germline V CDR1 and CDR2: MNHEY, SMNVEV (reference sequence). The CDR3 loop reads CASSPSLGSSGNTIYF. The CDR3 bases are TGTGCCAGCAGTCCTTCATTGGGGAGCTCTGGAAACACCATATATTTT.

The chain is built from TRBV5-1 and TRBJ1-2; 8 bases are shared with TRBD1. With V trimmed by 0 bases and J by 3 bases, 4 bases remained unmatched. Germline V lookup: CDR1 SGHRS, CDR2 YFSETQ. This CDR3 contains 15 residues. CDR3 in amino acids: CASSLVGQGDYGYTF. For the CDR3, the DNA is TGCGCCAGCAGCTTGGTTGGACAGGGCGACTATGGCTACACCTTC.

The sample holds a few counts of this clone. The chain carries TRBV6-5 and TRBJ1-5; TRBD1 matches 8 bases. V lost 5 bases to trimming and J lost 5 bases; unmatched junction nucleotides: 8. Germline V gene sequence: CDR1 MNHEY, CDR2 SVGAGI. The length of the CDR3 is 15 residues. The CDR3 sequence is CASSHGQGPHQPQHF. The DNA of the CDR3 is TGTGCCAGCAGTCACGGACAGGGCCCCCATCAGCCCCAGCATTTT.

Turning to this clone: Other DNA sequences in the same sample also yield this CDR3. The V and J genes are TRBV29-1 and TRBJ2-3; 7 bases are a match to TRBD1. The CDR3 length is 13 residues. Per germline, CDR1 SQVTM and CDR2 ANQGSEA. V shed 0 bases and J 4 bases; nucleotides not matched to a gene: 1. CDR3 region: CSVEETGADTQYF. The CDR3 coding sequence is TGCAGCGTTGAAGAAACAGGGGCAGATACGCAGTATTTT.

This chain links TRBV5-4 with TRBJ2-5; tentatively, D is TRBD2 (7 bases). This CDR3 spans 15 amino acids. The V end lost 4 bases, the J end lost 3 bases, and 16 bases lay between the germline ends. Germline V lookup: CDR1 SGHNT, CDR2 YYREEE (reference sequence). The CDR3 region is CASSPLGGQEETQYF. The DNA for the CDR3 is TGTGCCAGCAGCCCCCTCGGGGGGCAAGAAGAGACCCAGTACTTC.

This clone was seen a handful of times. The chain has TRBV7-9 and TRBJ1-6, with D maybe TRBD1 (6 bases). Germline V gene data show CDR1 as SEHNR and CDR2 as FQNEAQ (reference sequence). This CDR3 is 15 amino acids long. V was clipped by 1 base and J by 8 bases, with 12 bases between them. CDR3 residues: CASSLEGQRHSPLHF. CDR3 nucleotide sequence: TGTGCCAGCAGCTTAGAAGGACAGAGGCATTCACCCCTCCACTTT.

The CDR3 loop is CASSLAGAGKGTF. In DNA, the CDR3 is TGTGCCAGCAGCTTGGCCGGCGCAGGAAAGGGGACCTTC. The chain links TRBV5-6 to TRBJ1-2, with D perhaps matching TRBD1 (5 bases). Looked up from germline, CDR1 is SGHDT and CDR2 is YYEEEE. The CDR3 extends over 13 amino acids. The V and J ends lost 0 bases and 14 bases respectively, with 17 bases between them.

The rearrangement joins TRBV7-6 to TRBJ1-3, with D perhaps matching TRBD1 (6 bases). V was shortened by 4 bases and J by 1 base, with 14 bases between the two germline ends. The CDR3 contains 16 residues. The germline V gene has CDR1 SGHVS and CDR2 FNYEAQ. The CDR3 here is CASSSSGTTSGNTIYF. CDR3 coding DNA: TGTGCCAGCAGCTCATCCGGGACAACTTCTGGAAACACCATATATTTT.

This clone was found once. At the DNA level, this CDR3 is encoded by other sequences in the same sample as well. CDR3 sequence: CASSLSSYGYTF. CDR3 coding DNA: TGTGCCAGCAGTTTATCGAGCTATGGCTACACCTTC. The chain joins TRBV28 to TRBJ1-2; D uncertain. From germline, CDR1 is MDHEN and CDR2 SYDVKM. The CDR3 consists of 12 residues. Trimming left V 1 base short and J 4 bases short, with 4 bases between.

The rearrangement uses TRBV6-5 and TRBJ1-2; 8 nucleotides line up with TRBD1. The CDR3 totals 14 residues. The V gene's germline CDR1 is MNHEY and CDR2 SVGAGI. Trimming at V came to 0 bases and at J to 7 bases, leaving 4 bases not matched to a gene. The CDR3 DNA reads as TGTGCCAGCAGTTACTCCGGACAGGGACCTGGCTACACCTTC. This translates into CASSYSGQGPGYTF.

The chain carries TRBV7-2 and TRBJ2-7, with TRBD2 matching 7 bases. Germline CDR1 SGHTA, CDR2 FQGNSA. The junction had 6 bases not matched to a gene; V was cut back by 1 base and J by 3 bases. The CDR3 has 15 residues. CDR3 amino acids: CASSLVGLENYEQYF. CDR3 nucleotides: TGTGCCAGCAGCTTAGTTGGACTAGAGAACTACGAGCAGTACTTC.

The rearrangement uses TRBV7-9 and TRBJ2-5; TRBD2 might be the D (6 bases). CDR3 length equals 14 residues. With 4 bases removed from V and 2 bases from J, the gap between germline ends came to 11 bases. From germline, CDR1 is SEHNR and CDR2 FQNEAQ (reference sequence). The CDR3 DNA follows: TGTGCCAGCAGCTGGGGTGGGAGGCAAGAGACCCAGTACTTC. It codes for CASSWGGRQETQYF.